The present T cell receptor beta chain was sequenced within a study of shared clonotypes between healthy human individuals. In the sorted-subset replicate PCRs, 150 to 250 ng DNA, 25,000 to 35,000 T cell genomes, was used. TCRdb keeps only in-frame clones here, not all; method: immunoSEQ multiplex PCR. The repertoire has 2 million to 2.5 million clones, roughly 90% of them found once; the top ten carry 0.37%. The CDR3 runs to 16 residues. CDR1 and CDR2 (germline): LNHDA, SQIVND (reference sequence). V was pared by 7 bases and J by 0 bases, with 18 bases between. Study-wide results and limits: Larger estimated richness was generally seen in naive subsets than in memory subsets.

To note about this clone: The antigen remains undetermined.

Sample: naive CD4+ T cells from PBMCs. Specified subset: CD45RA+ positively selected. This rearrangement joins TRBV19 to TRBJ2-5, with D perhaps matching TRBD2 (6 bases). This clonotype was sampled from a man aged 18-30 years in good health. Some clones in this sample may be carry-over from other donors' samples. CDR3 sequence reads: CASNPGDFLNQETQYF. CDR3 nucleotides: TGTGCCAGTAACCCGGGGGATTTCCTCAACCAAGAGACCCAGTACTTC.